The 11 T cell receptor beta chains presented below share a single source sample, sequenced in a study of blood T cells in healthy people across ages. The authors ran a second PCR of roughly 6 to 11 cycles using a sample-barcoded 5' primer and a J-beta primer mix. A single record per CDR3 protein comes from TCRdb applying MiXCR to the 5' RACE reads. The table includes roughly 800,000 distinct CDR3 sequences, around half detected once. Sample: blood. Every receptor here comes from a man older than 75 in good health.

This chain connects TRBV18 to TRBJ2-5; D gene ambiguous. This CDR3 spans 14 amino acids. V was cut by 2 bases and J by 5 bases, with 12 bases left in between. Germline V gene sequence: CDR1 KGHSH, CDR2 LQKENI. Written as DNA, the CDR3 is TGTGCCAGCTCACCAGGGCCTCAGGCGGAGACCCAGTACTTC. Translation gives CASSPGPQAETQYF.

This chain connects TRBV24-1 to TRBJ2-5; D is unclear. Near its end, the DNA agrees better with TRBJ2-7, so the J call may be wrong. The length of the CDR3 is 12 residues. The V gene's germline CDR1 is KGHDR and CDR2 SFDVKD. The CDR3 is CATSDGPYEQYF. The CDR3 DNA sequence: TGTGCCACCAGTGATGGTCCTTACGAGCAGTACTTC.

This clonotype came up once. The CDR3 loop is CASSHPFGGWGEQYF. DNA for the CDR3: TGTGCCAGCAGCCACCCCTTTGGAGGCTGGGGCGAGCAGTACTTC. The chain recombines TRBV3-1 with TRBJ2-7; TRBD2 is a possible D gene (5 bases). CDR1 is LGHDT and CDR2 is YNNKEL in the germline V gene (reference sequence). V shed 3 bases and J shed 6 bases, with 18 bases lying between them. CDR3 length equals 15 residues.

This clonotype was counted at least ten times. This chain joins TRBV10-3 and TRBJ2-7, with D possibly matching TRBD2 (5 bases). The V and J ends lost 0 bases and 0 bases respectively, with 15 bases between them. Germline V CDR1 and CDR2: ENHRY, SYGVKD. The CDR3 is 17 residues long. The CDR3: CAISESDSGGLSYEQYF. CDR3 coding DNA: TGTGCCATCAGTGAGTCGGACTCGGGCGGGCTCTCCTACGAGCAGTACTTC.

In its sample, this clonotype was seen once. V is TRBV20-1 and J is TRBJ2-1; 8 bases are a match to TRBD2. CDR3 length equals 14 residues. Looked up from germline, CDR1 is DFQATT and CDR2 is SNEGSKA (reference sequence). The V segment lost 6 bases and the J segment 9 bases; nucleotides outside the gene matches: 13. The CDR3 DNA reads TGCAGTGCCCGTCCCCCGGGAGGGCCGCTTGAGCAGTTCTTC. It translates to CSARPPGGPLEQFF.

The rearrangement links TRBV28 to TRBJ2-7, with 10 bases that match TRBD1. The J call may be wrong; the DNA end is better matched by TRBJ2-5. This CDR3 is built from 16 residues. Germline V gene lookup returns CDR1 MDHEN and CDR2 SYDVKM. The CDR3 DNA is TGTGCCAGCAGTTTCCCCACGACAGGGGGCTCGAAGACCCAGTACTTC. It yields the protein CASSFPTTGGSKTQYF.

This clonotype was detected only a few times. The CDR3 loop reads CSAGPGTGDQPQHF. The CDR3 coding sequence is TGCAGTGCGGGGCCCGGGACAGGGGATCAGCCCCAGCATTTT. The chain has TRBV20-1 and TRBJ1-5; the match to TRBD1 covers 10 bases. J was trimmed by 5 bases and V by 6 bases; bases with no gene match: 7. CDR1 and CDR2 (germline): DFQATT, SNEGSKA (reference sequence). The CDR3 consists of 14 residues.

The CDR3 region is CSVLGQGANEQYF. In nucleotides, the CDR3 is TGCAGCGTCCTGGGGCAGGGTGCCAATGAGCAGTACTTC. The rearrangement uses TRBV29-1 and TRBJ2-4; possible D gene TRBD1, 5 bases. Germline CDR1 reads SQVTM; CDR2 reads ANQGSEA. The CDR3 sequence is 13 residues long. Trimming shortened V by 6 bases and J by 13 bases, and 22 bases separated the two germline ends.

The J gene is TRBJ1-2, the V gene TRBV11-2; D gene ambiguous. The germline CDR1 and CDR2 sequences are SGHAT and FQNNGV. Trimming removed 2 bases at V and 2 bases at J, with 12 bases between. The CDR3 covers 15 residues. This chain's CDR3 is CASSLRGFLNYGYTF. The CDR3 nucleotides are TGTGCCAGCAGCTTAAGAGGATTCCTGAACTATGGCTACACCTTC.

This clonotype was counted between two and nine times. The CDR3 sequence is CASTVGGSYNEQFF. The DNA of the CDR3 is TGTGCCAGCACGGTGGGAGGCTCCTACAATGAGCAGTTCTTC. The rearrangement joins TRBV6-6 to TRBJ2-1, with D maybe TRBD2 (6 bases). CDR3 length equals 14 residues. Looked up from germline, CDR1 is MNHNY and CDR2 is SVGAGI (reference sequence). Trimming removed 7 bases from V and 0 bases from J, with 10 bases in between.

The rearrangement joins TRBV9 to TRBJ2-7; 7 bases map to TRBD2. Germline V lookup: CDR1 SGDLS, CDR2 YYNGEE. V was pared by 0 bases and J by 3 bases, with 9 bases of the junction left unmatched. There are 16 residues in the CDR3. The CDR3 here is CASSVGPEAGVYEQYF. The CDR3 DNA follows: TGTGCCAGCAGCGTAGGCCCCGAGGCGGGAGTCTACGAGCAGTACTTC.